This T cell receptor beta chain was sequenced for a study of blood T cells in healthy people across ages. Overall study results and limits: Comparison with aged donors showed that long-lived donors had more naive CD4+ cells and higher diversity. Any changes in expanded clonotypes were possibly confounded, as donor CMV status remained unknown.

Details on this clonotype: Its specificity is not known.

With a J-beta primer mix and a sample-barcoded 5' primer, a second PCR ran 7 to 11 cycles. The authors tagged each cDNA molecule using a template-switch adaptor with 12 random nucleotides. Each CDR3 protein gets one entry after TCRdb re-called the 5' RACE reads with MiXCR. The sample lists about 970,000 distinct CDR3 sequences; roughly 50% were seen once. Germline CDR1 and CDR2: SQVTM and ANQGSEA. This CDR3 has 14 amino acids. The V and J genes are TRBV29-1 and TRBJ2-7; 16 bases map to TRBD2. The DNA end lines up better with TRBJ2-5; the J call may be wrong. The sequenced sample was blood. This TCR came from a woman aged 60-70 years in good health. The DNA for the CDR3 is TGCAGCGCCGGGACTAGCGGGGGGGTGGAGACCCAGTACTTC. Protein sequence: CSAGTSGGVETQYF.